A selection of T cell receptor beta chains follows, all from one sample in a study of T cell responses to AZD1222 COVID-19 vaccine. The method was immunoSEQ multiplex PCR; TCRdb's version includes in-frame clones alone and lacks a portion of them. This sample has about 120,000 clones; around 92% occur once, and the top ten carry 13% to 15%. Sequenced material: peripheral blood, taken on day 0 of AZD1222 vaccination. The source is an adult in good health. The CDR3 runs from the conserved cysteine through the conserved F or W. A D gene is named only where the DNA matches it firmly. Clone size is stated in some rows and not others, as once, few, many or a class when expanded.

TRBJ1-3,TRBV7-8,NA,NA,CASSLVYGSSGNTIYF,TGTGCCAGCAGCTTAGTTTACGGGAGCTCTGGAAACACCATATATTTT
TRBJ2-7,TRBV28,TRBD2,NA,CASSPLGGRANEQYF,TGTGCCAGCAGTCCACTTGGCGGGAGGGCTAACGAGCAGTACTTC
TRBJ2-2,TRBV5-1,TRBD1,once,CASSERTGLTGELFF,TGCGCCAGCAGCGAAAGGACAGGGCTGACCGGGGAGCTGTTTTTT
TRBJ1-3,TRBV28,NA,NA,CASSSPVQGRNGNTIYF,TGTGCCAGCAGTTCCCCCGTGCAGGGTAGGAATGGAAACACCATATATTTT
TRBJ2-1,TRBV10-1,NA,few,CASAGGPYNEQFF,TGCGCCAGCGCCGGGGGGCCCTACAATGAGCAGTTCTTC
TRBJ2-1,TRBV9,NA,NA,CASGVSSYNEQFF,TGTGCCAGCGGGGTGAGCTCCTACAATGAGCAGTTCTTC
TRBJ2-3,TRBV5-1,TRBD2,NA,CASSLGLAGATDTQYF,TGCGCCAGCAGCTTGGGCCTAGCGGGAGCAACGGATACGCAGTATTTT
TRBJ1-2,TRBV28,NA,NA,CASSSDEWGYTF,TGTGCCAGCAGTTCGGACGAATGGGGCTACACCTTC
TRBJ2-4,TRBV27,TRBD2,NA,CASSSKAGGPAKNIQYF,TGTGCCAGCAGTTCCAAAGCGGGGGGGCCGGCCAAAAACATTCAGTACTTC
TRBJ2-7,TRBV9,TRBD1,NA,CASSVGDRAYEQYF,TGTGCCAGCAGCGTAGGGGACAGAGCCTACGAGCAGTACTTC
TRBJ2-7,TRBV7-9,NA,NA,CASSLFRSSAVSYEQYF,TGTGCCAGCAGCTTGTTCAGGTCTAGCGCAGTCTCCTACGAGCAGTACTTC
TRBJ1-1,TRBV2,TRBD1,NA,CASSRKEGALPEAFF,TGTGCCAGCAGCCGCAAGGAGGGGGCGCTTCCTGAAGCTTTCTTT
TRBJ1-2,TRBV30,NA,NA,CAWNRGVGYTF,TGTGCCTGGAATCGAGGGGTCGGCTACACCTTC
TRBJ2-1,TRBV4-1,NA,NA,CASSRKDNEQFF,TGCGCCAGCAGCCGAAAGGACAATGAGCAGTTCTTC
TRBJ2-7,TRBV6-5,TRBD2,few,CATGGGGQGGKQYF,TGTGCCACTGGCGGGGGGGGGCAGGGAGGGAAGCAGTACTTC
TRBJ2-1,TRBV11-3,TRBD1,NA,CASSLGAGTGRGEQFF,TGTGCCAGCAGCTTAGGAGCCGGGACAGGGCGAGGTGAGCAGTTCTTC
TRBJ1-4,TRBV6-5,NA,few,CASSYSLRDEKLFF,TGTGCCAGCAGTTACTCGTTGAGGGATGAAAAACTGTTTTTT
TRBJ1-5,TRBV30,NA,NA,CAWSVLANQPQHF,TGTGCCTGGAGTGTATTAGCGAATCAGCCCCAGCATTTT
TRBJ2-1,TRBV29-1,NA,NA,CSVDGRGLDEQFF,TGCAGCGTTGATGGGAGGGGGCTAGATGAGCAGTTCTTC
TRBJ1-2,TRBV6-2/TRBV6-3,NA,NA,CASSSILQTNYGYTF,TGTGCCAGCAGTTCCATCCTACAGACAAACTATGGCTACACCTTC
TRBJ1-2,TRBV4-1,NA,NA,CASSQDLGANYGYTF,TGCGCCAGCAGCCAAGATCTCGGGGCTAACTATGGCTACACCTTC
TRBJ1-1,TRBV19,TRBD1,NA,CASSIATGGLTEAFF,TGTGCCAGTAGTATCGCGACAGGGGGCCTCACTGAAGCTTTCTTT
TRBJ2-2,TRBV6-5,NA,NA,CASSYAEVRTGELFF,TGTGCCAGCAGTTACGCCGAAGTTCGAACCGGGGAGCTGTTTTTT
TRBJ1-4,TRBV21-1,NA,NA,CASSITPRQEGHATNEKLFF,TGTGCCAGCAGCATAACCCCCCGACAGGAGGGCCATGCAACTAATGAAAAACTGTTTTTT
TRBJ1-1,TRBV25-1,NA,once,CASRVHNEAFF,TGTGCCAGCAGAGTACACAATGAAGCTTTCTTT
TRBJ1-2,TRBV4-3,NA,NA,CASSQGYRLIWYGYTF,TGCGCCAGCAGCCAGGGTTATAGACTGATCTGGTATGGCTACACCTTC
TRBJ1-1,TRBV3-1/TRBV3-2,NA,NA,CASSQVGHQGWGMNTEAFF,TGTGCCAGCAGCCAAGTAGGTCATCAGGGGTGGGGGATGAACACTGAAGCTTTCTTT
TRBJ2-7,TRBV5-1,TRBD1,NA,CASSLFRGSSYEQYF,TGCGCCAGCAGTTTATTCAGGGGGAGCTCCTACGAGCAGTACTTC
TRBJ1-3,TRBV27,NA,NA,CASSLAGRGNTIYF,TGTGCCAGCAGTTTGGCAGGGAGGGGAAACACCATATATTTT
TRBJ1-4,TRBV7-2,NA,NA,CASSLEGLRGEKLFF,TGTGCCAGCAGCTTAGAGGGGCTCCGGGGTGAAAAACTGTTTTTT
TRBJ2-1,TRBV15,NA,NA,CATSRISARDNEQFF,TGTGCCACCAGCAGAATTAGTGCCAGGGACAATGAGCAGTTCTTC
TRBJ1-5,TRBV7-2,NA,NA,CASSLEWASSNQPQHF,TGTGCCAGCAGCTTAGAGTGGGCCAGTAGCAATCAGCCCCAGCATTTT
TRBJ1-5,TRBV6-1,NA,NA,CASSEQGDQPQHF,TGTGCCAGCAGTGAACAGGGCGATCAGCCCCAGCATTTT
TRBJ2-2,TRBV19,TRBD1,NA,CATRPGQADTGELFF,TGTGCCACTAGGCCGGGACAGGCCGACACCGGGGAGCTGTTTTTT
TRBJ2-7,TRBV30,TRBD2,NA,CAWSVLREVDEQYF,TGTGCCTGGAGTGTATTGCGGGAGGTGGACGAGCAGTACTTC